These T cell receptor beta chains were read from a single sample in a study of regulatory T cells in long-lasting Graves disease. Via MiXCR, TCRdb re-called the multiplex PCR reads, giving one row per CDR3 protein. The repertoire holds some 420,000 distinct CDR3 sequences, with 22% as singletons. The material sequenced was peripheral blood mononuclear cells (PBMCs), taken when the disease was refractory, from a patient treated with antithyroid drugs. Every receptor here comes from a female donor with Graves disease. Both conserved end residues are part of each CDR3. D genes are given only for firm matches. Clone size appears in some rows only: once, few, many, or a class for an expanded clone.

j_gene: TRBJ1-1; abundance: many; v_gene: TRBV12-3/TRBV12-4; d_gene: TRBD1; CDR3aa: CASRPTGKGHTEAFF; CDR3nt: TGTGCCAGCAGGCCGACAGGGAAGGGGCACACTGAAGCTTTCTTT
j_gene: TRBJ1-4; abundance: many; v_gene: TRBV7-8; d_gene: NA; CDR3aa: CASSLVTAWGFNEKLFF; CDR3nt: TGTGCCAGCAGCTTAGTGACAGCATGGGGGTTTAATGAAAAACTGTTTTTT
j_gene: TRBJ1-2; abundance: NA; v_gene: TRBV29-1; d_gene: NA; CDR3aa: CSGHSGGAGYTF; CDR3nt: TGCAGCGGGCATTCGGGGGGCGCGGGCTACACCTTC
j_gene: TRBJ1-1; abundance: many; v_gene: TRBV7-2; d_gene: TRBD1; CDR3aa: CASSSMGQGNTEAFF; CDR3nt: TGTGCCAGCAGCTCGATGGGACAGGGGAACACTGAAGCTTTCTTT
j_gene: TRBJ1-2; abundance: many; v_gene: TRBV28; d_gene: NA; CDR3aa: CASTLALQGMDYGYTF; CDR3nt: TGTGCCAGCACCCTAGCACTCCAGGGCATGGACTATGGCTACACCTTC
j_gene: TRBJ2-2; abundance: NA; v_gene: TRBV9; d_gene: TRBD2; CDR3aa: CASSIPLGLPNTGELFF; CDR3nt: TGTGCCAGCAGCATACCCCTGGGACTACCTAACACCGGGGAGCTGTTTTTT
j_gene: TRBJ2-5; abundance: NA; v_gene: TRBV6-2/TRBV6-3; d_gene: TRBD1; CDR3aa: CATTGTGVYETQYF; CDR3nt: TGTGCCACCACCGGGACAGGGGTCTACGAGACCCAGTACTTC
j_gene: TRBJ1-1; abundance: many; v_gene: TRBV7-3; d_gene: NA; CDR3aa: CASSLRMNTEAFF; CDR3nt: TGTGCCAGCAGCTTAAGGATGAACACTGAAGCTTTCTTT
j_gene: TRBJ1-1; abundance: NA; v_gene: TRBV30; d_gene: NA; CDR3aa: CAWSTRTPTEAFF; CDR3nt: TGTGCCTGGAGTACTCGGACACCCACTGAAGCTTTCTTT
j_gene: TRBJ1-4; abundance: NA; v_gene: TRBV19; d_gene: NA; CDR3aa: CAARKLAATNEKLFF; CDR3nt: TGTGCCGCCAGGAAATTGGCGGCAACTAATGAAAAACTGTTTTTT
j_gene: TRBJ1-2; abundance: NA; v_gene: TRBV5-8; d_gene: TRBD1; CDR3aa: CASSLGGRGLGYGYTF; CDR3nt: TGTGCCAGCAGCTTGGGAGGAAGGGGGCTGGGCTATGGCTACACCTTC
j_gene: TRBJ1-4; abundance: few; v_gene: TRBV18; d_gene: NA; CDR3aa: CASSPPTGEGKLFF; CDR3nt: TGTGCCAGCTCACCACCGACTGGGGAAGGAAAACTGTTTTTT
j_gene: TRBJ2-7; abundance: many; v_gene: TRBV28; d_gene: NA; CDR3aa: CASSLLRQTYEQYF; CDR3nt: TGTGCCAGCAGTTTACTGCGACAGACCTACGAGCAGTACTTC
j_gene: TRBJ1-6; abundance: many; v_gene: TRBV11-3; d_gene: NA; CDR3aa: CASSLNRMGSPLHF; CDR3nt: TGTGCCAGCAGCTTAAACAGAATGGGCTCACCCCTCCACTTT
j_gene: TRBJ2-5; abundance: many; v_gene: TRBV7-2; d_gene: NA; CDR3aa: CASSGSRETQYF; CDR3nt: TGTGCCAGCAGCGGATCACGGGAGACCCAGTACTTC
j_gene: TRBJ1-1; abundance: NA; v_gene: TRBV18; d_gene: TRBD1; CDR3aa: CASSPGRGPDEAFF; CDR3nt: TGTGCCAGCTCACCTGGGAGGGGGCCTGATGAAGCTTTCTTT
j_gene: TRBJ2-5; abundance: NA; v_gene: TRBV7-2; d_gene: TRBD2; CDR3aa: CASSLILAGGRGYQETQYF; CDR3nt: TGTGCCAGCAGCTTAATCCTAGCGGGAGGAAGGGGGTACCAAGAGACCCAGTACTTC
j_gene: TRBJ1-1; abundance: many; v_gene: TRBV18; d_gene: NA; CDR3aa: CASSPYRMNTEAFF; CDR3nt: TGTGCCAGCAGTCCCTACAGGATGAACACTGAAGCTTTCTTT
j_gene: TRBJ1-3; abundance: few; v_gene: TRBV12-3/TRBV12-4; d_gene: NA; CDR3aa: CAISSGVGGSGNTIYF; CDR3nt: TGTGCCATCTCCTCGGGGGTGGGAGGGTCTGGAAACACCATATATTTT
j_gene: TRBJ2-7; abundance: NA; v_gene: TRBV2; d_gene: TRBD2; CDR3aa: CASGLAGARSYEQYF; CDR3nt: TGTGCCAGCGGACTAGCGGGAGCCAGATCCTACGAGCAGTACTTC
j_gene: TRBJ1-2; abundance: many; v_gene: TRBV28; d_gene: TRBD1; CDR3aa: CASSSSARDRGGDGYTF; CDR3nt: TGTGCCAGCAGCTCATCCGCGAGGGACAGGGGAGGCGATGGCTACACCTTC
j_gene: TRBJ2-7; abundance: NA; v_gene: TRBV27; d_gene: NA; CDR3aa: CASKLRGPYEQYF; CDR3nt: TGTGCCAGCAAATTGCGGGGCCCCTACGAGCAGTACTTC